This T cell receptor beta chain was sequenced in a study of blood T cell repertoires in COVID-19. In the study overall: The United States, Italy and Spain provided the acute and convalescent COVID-19 samples. Nucleic acid was either cDNA or gDNA, and it came from T cells, B-cell-depleted T cells, or PBMCs.

Germline CDR1 and CDR2: SNHLY and FYNNEI. Germline trimming cut 5 bases from V and 0 bases from J; bases unmatched to any gene: 15. The CDR3 is made up of 18 amino acids. This clone was detected only once. As originally analysed: Estimates of nucleated cell counts were drawn from the amplification of reference gene primers. Repertoires were generated with immunoSEQ multiplex PCR, while TCRdb's copy carries only in-frame clones and drops some. D and trimming were read from the DNA, whereas the V and J calls and clone size are those reported in that table. The data contain 400,000 to 550,000 clones, 80% to 90% of them singletons.

V gene TRBV2 combines with J gene TRBJ1-2; 7 nucleotides agree with TRBD1. The TCR was taken from a woman in her thirties with acute or convalescent COVID-19. The specimen was peripheral blood. The CDR3 coding sequence is TGTGCCAGCAGTAAAATGACAGGGCCGCTTGGTTCTAACTATGGCTACACCTTC. This codes for CASSKMTGPLGSNYGYTF.